Below are 19 T cell receptor beta chains sequenced from a single sample in a study of blood T cells in healthy people across ages. A sample-barcoded 5' primer and a J-beta primer mix were used in a second PCR of about 7 to 12 cycles. TCRdb re-analysed the 5' RACE reads in MiXCR, keeping a single row per CDR3 protein. The table records some 940,000 distinct CDR3 sequences, 25% to 30% of them present only once. This sample was also put to use in a study of T cells of mothers and their children.

Specimen: blood. These receptor sequences come from a woman between 40 and 55 years old in good health.

V and J are TRBV6-5 and TRBJ1-2; weak D call: TRBD1 (6 bases). Germline assignment: CDR1 MNHEY and CDR2 SVGAGI. Deletions cut 6 bases from V and 5 bases from J, with 13 bases between. The length of the CDR3 is 13 residues. The CDR3 is CASSRTEKYGYTF. CDR3 nucleotides: TGTGCCAGCAGCCGGACAGAGAAGTATGGCTACACCTTC.

The gene calls are TRBV7-2 and TRBJ2-3; TRBD2 is a possible D gene (5 bases). This CDR3 comprises 15 residues. Per the germline V gene, CDR1 is SGHTA and CDR2 is FQGNSA. Trimming took 8 bases from V and 5 from J, leaving 20 bases between them. The CDR3 is CASSRSGLAKDTQYF. The CDR3 DNA reads as TGTGCCAGCTCCCGATCCGGCCTAGCAAAAGATACGCAGTATTTT.

This clonotype has just a few counts. This chain links TRBV18 with TRBJ2-5; D possibly matches TRBD1 or TRBD2 (5 bases each). The CDR3 runs 14 residues. Germline-derived CDR1 and CDR2 are KGHSH and LQKENI. The V end was cut by 4 bases, the J end by 3 bases, with 12 bases between. CDR3 sequence reads: CASSHRDGEETQYF. CDR3 nucleotides: TGTGCCAGCTCACACCGGGACGGTGAAGAGACCCAGTACTTC.

This clonotype has at least ten counts. The chain joins TRBV7-2 to TRBJ2-5; a weak D match, TRBD2 (6 bases). The V gene lost 1 base and the J gene lost 5 bases, with 14 bases spanning the gap. The CDR3 runs to 15 residues. Germline-derived CDR1 and CDR2 are SGHTA and FQGNSA. In DNA, the CDR3 is TGTGCCAGCAGCTTAGTTCCCATCGCGGGGGAGACCCAGTACTTC. Protein sequence: CASSLVPIAGETQYF. Drawing the rest from reference TRBV7-2 and TRBJ2-5, the complete variable domain is GAGVSQSPSNKVTEKGKDVELRCDPISGHTALYWYRQSLGQGLEFLIYFQGNSAPDKSGLPSDRFSAERTGGSVSTLTIQRTQQEDSAVYLCASSLVPIAGETQYFGPGTRLLVL.

This clonotype was seen only a few times. This sequence joins TRBV7-9 and TRBJ2-5; unclear D gene. This CDR3 has 15 residues. The ends were cut back, 2 bases at V and 4 bases at J, with 14 bases in the middle. CDR1 is SEHNR and CDR2 is FQNEAQ in the germline V gene (reference sequence). This CDR3 reads CASSLPPGDSETQYF. CDR3 nucleotides: TGTGCCAGCAGCTTACCGCCGGGCGACTCAGAGACCCAGTACTTC.

The CDR3 reads CSVVRADTNYGYTF. CDR3 bases: TGCAGCGTTGTCAGGGCAGATACTAACTATGGCTACACCTTC. This chain connects TRBV29-1 to TRBJ1-2; D may be TRBD1 (5 bases). Trimming shortened V by 4 bases and J by 0 bases, and 12 bases separated the two germline ends. The CDR3 covers 14 residues. The germline V gene has CDR1 SQVTM and CDR2 ANQGSEA.

This rearrangement joins TRBV30 to TRBJ2-7; no clear D. Germline-derived CDR1 and CDR2 are GTSNPN and SVGIG (reference sequence). Trimming took 4 bases from V and 3 from J, leaving 16 bases between them. The CDR3 is 14 residues long. The chain's CDR3 is CAWIRTQGRYEQYF. The CDR3 nucleotides read TGTGCCTGGATCCGGACCCAAGGACGCTACGAGCAGTACTTC.

This clonotype was counted at least ten times. This CDR3 is CAISDRGVRGSYEQYF. The CDR3, as DNA: TGTGCCATCAGTGACCGTGGGGTAAGGGGATCCTACGAGCAGTACTTC. The chain combines TRBV10-3 with TRBJ2-7; the D gene is possibly TRBD1 (5 bases). CDR1 and CDR2 from the germline V gene are ENHRY and SYGVKD. V lost 3 bases to trimming and J lost 1 base, with 16 bases between them. The CDR3 loop spans 16 amino acids.

This clonotype was found many times. The V and J genes are TRBV7-9 and TRBJ2-7; weak D call: TRBD2 (7 bases). The V and J ends lost 3 bases and 6 bases respectively, with 24 bases between them. In germline, CDR1 is SEHNR, CDR2 FQNEAQ (reference sequence). The CDR3 runs 17 residues. The CDR3 region has the DNA TGTGCCAGCAGCTTTGAACGGGGGGCCACCTTCCTAGTCGAGCAGTACTTC. Its translation is CASSFERGATFLVEQYF. Drawing the rest from reference TRBV7-9 and TRBJ2-7, the complete variable domain is DTGVSQNPRHKITKRGQNVTFRCDPISEHNRLYWYRQTLGQGPEFLTYFQNEAQLEKSRLLSDRFSAERPKGSFSTLEIQRTEQGDSAMYLCASSFERGATFLVEQYFGPGTRLTVT.

The chain combines TRBV20-1 with TRBJ2-1; TRBD1 or TRBD2 may be the D gene (6 bases each). Germline values: CDR1 DFQATT, CDR2 SNEGSKA (reference sequence). Trimming removed 6 bases from V and 8 bases from J, with 20 bases in between. This CDR3 region has 14 residues. CDR3 DNA sequence: TGCAGTGCAACTACTAGCTCCTCAGGGGATGAGCAGTTCTTC. This codes for CSATTSSSGDEQFF.

The V gene is TRBV5-1, the J gene TRBJ1-2; D is unresolved. This CDR3 contains 13 residues. V lost 0 bases, J lost 4 bases, and 7 bases lay in between. Per germline, CDR1 SGHRS and CDR2 YFSETQ. Written as DNA, the CDR3 is TGCGCCAGCAGCTTGGACAGCCCCTATGGCTACACCTTC. Its protein is CASSLDSPYGYTF.

In its sample, this clonotype was seen once. V usage is TRBV2 and J usage is TRBJ2-7, with D possibly being TRBD1 or TRBD2 (6 bases each). Germline V gene sequence: CDR1 SNHLY, CDR2 FYNNEI. Deletions cut 3 bases from V and 2 bases from J, with 17 bases between. The CDR3 is made up of 16 amino acids. Here the CDR3 DNA reads TGTGCCAGCAGTGAGCGACGGGGGCGGGGCGCCTACGAGCAGTACTTC. This translates into CASSERRGRGAYEQYF.

This clonotype was seen repeatedly, ten times or more. The chain recombines TRBV9 with TRBJ2-5; no clear D. V was shortened by 0 bases and J by 4 bases, with 16 bases between the two germline ends. The CDR3 has 16 residues. CDR1 SGDLS and CDR2 YYNGEE come from the germline V gene. The CDR3 spells CASSVEASQRRETQYF. DNA for the CDR3: TGTGCCAGCAGCGTAGAAGCGAGCCAGAGAAGAGAGACCCAGTACTTC.

This clonotype was observed many times. The rearrangement links TRBV3-1 to TRBJ1-6; D call uncertain. Trimming stripped 7 bases from V and 6 bases from J, with 13 bases between. Looked up from germline, CDR1 is LGHDT and CDR2 is YNNKEL (reference sequence). The CDR3 has 14 amino acids. In DNA, the CDR3 is TGTGCCAGCAACGAAGGGTACCCTAATTCACCCCTCCACTTT. Protein product: CASNEGYPNSPLHF.

The rearrangement joins TRBV20-1 to TRBJ1-2; D possibly corresponds to TRBD1 (6 bases). Trimming pared 7 bases from V and 5 bases from J, leaving 17 bases between. Looked up from germline, CDR1 is DFQATT and CDR2 is SNEGSKA (reference sequence). The length of the CDR3 is 13 residues. The CDR3 region has the DNA TGCAGTGGGGGGGCGACCCGGAGGTATGGCTACACCTTC. Translating gives CSGGATRRYGYTF.

This clonotype was picked up a small number of times. V gene TRBV18 combines with J gene TRBJ2-1, with D unclear. The CDR3 contains 14 residues. Germline CDR1 KGHSH, CDR2 LQKENI. V lost 3 bases and J 5 bases, leaving 11 bases between the germline ends. In nucleotides, the CDR3 is TGTGCCAGCTCACCCCGAGGAGCGAACAATGAGCAGTTCTTC. Translated, it gives CASSPRGANNEQFF.

A few counts support this clonotype. This chain links TRBV20-1 with TRBJ1-2; D is ambiguous. This CDR3 contains 11 residues. The germline V and J ends were trimmed by 3 bases and 4 bases, with 6 bases remaining between them. Germline V gives CDR1 DFQATT, CDR2 SNEGSKA (reference sequence). The CDR3 sequence: CSASRLYGYTF. CDR3 DNA sequence: TGCAGTGCTAGTCGGCTCTATGGCTACACCTTC.

This clonotype was recorded many times. The chain links TRBV10-3 to TRBJ1-2, with no clear D. V was clipped by 0 bases and J by 5 bases, with 10 bases between them. CDR1 is ENHRY, CDR2 SYGVKD, per germline. The CDR3 totals 14 residues. The CDR3 loop reads CAISESLAKYGYTF. DNA of the CDR3: TGTGCCATCAGTGAGTCCCTGGCCAAGTATGGCTACACCTTC.

This clonotype has ten or more counts. The chain links TRBV27 to TRBJ2-5; 11 nucleotides agree with TRBD2. The ends lost 4 bases at V and 1 base at J; junction bases unmatched: 2. The CDR3 consists of 15 residues. The germline CDR1 and CDR2 sequences are MNHEY and SMNVEV (reference sequence). The CDR3 coding sequence is TGTGCCAGCAGTTCGACTAGCGGGGCCCAAGAGACCCAGTACTTC. Translated: CASSSTSGAQETQYF.